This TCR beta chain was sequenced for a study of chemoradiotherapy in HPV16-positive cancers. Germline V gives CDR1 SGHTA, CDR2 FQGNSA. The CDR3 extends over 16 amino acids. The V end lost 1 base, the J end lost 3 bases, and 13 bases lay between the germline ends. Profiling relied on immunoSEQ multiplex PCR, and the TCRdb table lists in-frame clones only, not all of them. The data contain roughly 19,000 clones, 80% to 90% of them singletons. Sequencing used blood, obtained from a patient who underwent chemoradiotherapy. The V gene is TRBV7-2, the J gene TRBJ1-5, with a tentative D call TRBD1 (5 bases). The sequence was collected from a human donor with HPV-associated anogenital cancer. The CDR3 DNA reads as TGTGCCAGCAGCTTAGAATCAGGCAGGGCCAATCAGCCCCAGCATTTT. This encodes CASSLESGRANQPQHF.